This TCR beta chain was found in a study of cytomegalovirus exposure and HLA in healthy donors. The study ran its PCR with 60 Vbeta and 13 Jbeta primers. The protocol was immunoSEQ multiplex PCR, while the TCRdb copy is restricted to in-frame clones and leaves out a portion. The sample lists more than 130,000 clones, about 70% seen once, with under 4.5% in the top ten. Germline CDR1 and CDR2: MNHEY and SVGAGI. V shed 2 bases, J shed 4 bases, and the junction held 6 bases outside the gene matches. This CDR3 comprises 16 residues. Sequenced input: PBMCs. The rearrangement uses TRBV6-5 and TRBJ1-1; the match to TRBD1 covers 11 bases. The receptor's source is a man younger than 30 in good health and CMV-seronegative. Written as DNA, the CDR3 is TGTGCCAGCAGTTACCGCCCGGGACAGGGGGGCACTGAAGCTTTCTTT. Translating gives CASSYRPGQGGTEAFF.